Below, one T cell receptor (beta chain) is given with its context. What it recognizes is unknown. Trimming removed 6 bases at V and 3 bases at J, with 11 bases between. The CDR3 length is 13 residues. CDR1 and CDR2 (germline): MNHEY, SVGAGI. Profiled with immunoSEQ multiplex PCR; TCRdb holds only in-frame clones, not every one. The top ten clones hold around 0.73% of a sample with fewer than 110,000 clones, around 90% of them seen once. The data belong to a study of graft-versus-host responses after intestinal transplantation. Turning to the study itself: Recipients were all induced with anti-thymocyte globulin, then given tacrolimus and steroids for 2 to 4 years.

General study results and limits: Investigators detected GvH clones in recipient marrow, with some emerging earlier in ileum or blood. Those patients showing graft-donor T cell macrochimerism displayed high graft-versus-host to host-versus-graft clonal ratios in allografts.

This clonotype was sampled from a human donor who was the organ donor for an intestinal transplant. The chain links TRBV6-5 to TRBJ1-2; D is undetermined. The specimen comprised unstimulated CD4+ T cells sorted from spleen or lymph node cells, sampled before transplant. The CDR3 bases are TGTGCCAGCAGGGACGTCCGGGACTATGGCTACACCTTC. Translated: CASRDVRDYGYTF.